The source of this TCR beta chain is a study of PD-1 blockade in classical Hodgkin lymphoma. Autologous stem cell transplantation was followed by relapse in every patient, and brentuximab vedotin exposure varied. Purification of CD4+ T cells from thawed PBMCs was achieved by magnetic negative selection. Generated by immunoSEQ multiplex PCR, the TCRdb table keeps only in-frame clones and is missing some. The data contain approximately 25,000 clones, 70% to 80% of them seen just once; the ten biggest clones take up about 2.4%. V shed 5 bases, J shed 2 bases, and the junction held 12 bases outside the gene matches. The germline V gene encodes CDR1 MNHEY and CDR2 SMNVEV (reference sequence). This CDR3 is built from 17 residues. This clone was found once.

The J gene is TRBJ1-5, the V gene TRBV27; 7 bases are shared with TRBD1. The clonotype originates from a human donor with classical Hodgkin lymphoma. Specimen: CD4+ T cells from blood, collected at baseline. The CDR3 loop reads CASSRGTGDVGNQPQHF. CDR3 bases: TGTGCCAGCAGTCGAGGAACAGGGGATGTCGGCAATCAGCCCCAGCATTTT.